A single sample is the source of the 30 T cell receptor beta chains below, sequenced in a study of spatial heterogeneity in lung cancer. Antigen specificity for these receptors is unknown. Described time point: sample taken at primary tumor resection. General study results and limits: Counts of expanded intratumoral alpha and beta TCRs tracked tumor mutation counts.

TCRdb itself ran the 5' RACE reads through MiXCR, one entry per CDR3 protein. Among more than 10,000 distinct CDR3 sequences listed, about 5.6% were seen once. The material was lung tumor tissue, obtained at surgery. The origin of the receptors is a female donor with early-stage non-small cell lung cancer.

This clonotype was recorded at least ten times. CDR3 amino acids: CASSVILETQYF. In DNA, the CDR3 is TGTGCCAGCAGTGTCATTTTAGAGACCCAGTACTTC. The rearrangement uses TRBV2 and TRBJ2-5; no definite D call. The CDR3 sequence is 12 residues long. Germline CDR1 SNHLY, CDR2 FYNNEI. V was pared by 4 bases and J by 4 bases, with 7 bases between. The variable domain in full, with the rest retrieved from reference TRBV2 and TRBJ2-5, is EPEVTQTPSHQVTQMGQEVILRCVPISNHLYFYWYRQILGQKVEFLVSFYNNEISEKSEIFDDQFSVERPDGSNFTLKIRSTKLEDSAMYFCASSVILETQYFGPGTRLLVL.

This clonotype was recorded at least ten times. The gene calls are TRBV20-1 and TRBJ1-2, with 7 bases aligning to TRBD1. The CDR3 is made up of 14 amino acids. After removal of 2 bases from V and 9 bases from J, the junction contained 12 bases not matched to a gene. CDR1 and CDR2 (germline): DFQATT, SNEGSKA (reference sequence). The CDR3 reads CSARPRQGQNSYTF. The CDR3 nucleotides are TGCAGTGCTAGACCCAGACAGGGACAGAATAGCTACACCTTC.

This clonotype was observed many times. The chain recombines TRBV7-2 with TRBJ2-1; 8 bases are shared with TRBD2. Per the germline V gene, CDR1 is SGHTA and CDR2 is FQGNSA. V shed 2 bases and J 8 bases; nucleotides not matched to a gene: 14. There are 17 residues in the CDR3. The CDR3: CASSLTARGAPSYEQFF. CDR3 in DNA: TGTGCCAGCAGCTTAACTGCGCGGGGGGCCCCCAGCTATGAGCAGTTCTTC.

Many counts were recorded for this clonotype. The V call is TRBV2, the J call TRBJ2-1; 9 positions match TRBD1. The germline V gene encodes CDR1 SNHLY and CDR2 FYNNEI. The CDR3 spans 13 residues. V trimming: 11 bases; J trimming: 6 bases; junction bases outside the gene matches: 8. CDR3 in DNA: TGTGCCTCATCCGGGACAGGGATCAATGAGCAGTTCTTC. It translates to CASSGTGINEQFF.

Many counts were recorded for this clonotype. J is TRBJ1-2 and V is TRBV20-1; TRBD1 is a possible D gene (5 bases). Germline V gene data show CDR1 as DFQATT and CDR2 as SNEGSKA (reference sequence). This CDR3 has 13 residues. V was shortened by 0 bases and J by 8 bases, with 13 bases between the two germline ends. In DNA, the CDR3 is TGCAGTGCTAGAGATCGGGGCTTCGGGGGCTACACCTTC. Translation: CSARDRGFGGYTF.

This clonotype showed up many times. The chain has TRBV28 and TRBJ1-1; 7 bases are shared with TRBD1. The V and J ends lost 6 bases and 7 bases, in that order; junction bases with no gene match: 5. In germline, CDR1 is MDHEN, CDR2 SYDVKM. CDR3 length: 12 amino acids. CDR3 in DNA: TGTGCCAGCAGCTACGGGACAGTTGAAGCTTTCTTT. Its protein is CASSYGTVEAFF.

This clonotype was recorded at least ten times. This chain connects TRBV18 to TRBJ1-5; 7 nucleotides line up with TRBD1. V shed 3 bases, J shed 11 bases, and the junction held 4 bases outside the gene matches. From germline, CDR1 is KGHSH and CDR2 LQKENI. The CDR3 has 12 residues. CDR3 DNA: TGTGCCAGCTCACCCCAAACAGGGGCCCAGCATTTT. Translation gives CASSPQTGAQHF.

This clonotype appeared many times. This chain uses TRBV20-1 with TRBJ2-3; D not resolved. The V gene lost 6 bases and the J gene lost 2 bases, with 12 bases spanning the gap. Germline V gene sequence: CDR1 DFQATT, CDR2 SNEGSKA (reference sequence). This CDR3 comprises 13 residues. Here the CDR3 reads CSARIAFTDTQYF. The CDR3 nucleotides are TGCAGTGCCCGCATCGCTTTCACAGATACGCAGTATTTT.

This clonotype was seen at least ten times. CDR3 region: CSEESYNSPLHF. As DNA, the CDR3 is TGCAGTGAGGAATCCTATAATTCACCCCTCCACTTT. The gene calls are TRBV20-1 and TRBJ1-6, with D unresolved. The CDR3 is 12 amino acids. Germline V gene sequence: CDR1 DFQATT, CDR2 SNEGSKA (reference sequence). The germline V and J ends were trimmed by 7 bases and 1 base, with 5 bases remaining between them.

This clonotype was observed at least ten times. The CDR3 region has the DNA TGTGCCAGCACGAGAAGCACAGATACGCAGTATTTT. Residues: CASTRSTDTQYF. The chain recombines TRBV12-3 or TRBV12-4 with TRBJ2-3; D not resolved. CDR3 size: 12 residues. The V and J ends lost 7 bases and 0 bases respectively, with 5 bases between them.

By share, this clonotype ranks as medium-sized (0.01 to 0.1%). V usage is TRBV7-2 and J usage is TRBJ1-6; no definite D call. The CDR3 totals 16 residues. The V end was cut by 2 bases, the J end by 8 bases, with 16 bases between. CDR1 is SGHTA, CDR2 FQGNSA, per germline. CDR3 DNA: TGTGCCAGCAGCTTATATGGACCGCATAGGTATTCACCCCTCCACTTT. Its protein product is CASSLYGPHRYSPLHF.

In this sample, this clonotype turned up many times. The rearrangement joins TRBV6-1 to TRBJ2-3; TRBD2 aligns across 9 bases. CDR3 length equals 15 residues. Germline assignment: CDR1 MNHNS and CDR2 SASEGT. V dropped 5 bases and J dropped 4; count of bases not matched to a gene: 7. The DNA of the CDR3 is TGTGCCAGCAGTTCCAGCGGGGGGTTATCAGATACGCAGTATTTT. Amino acid sequence: CASSSSGGLSDTQYF.

This clonotype was counted ten times or more. This CDR3 is CASSWTGHDTDTQYF. The CDR3 DNA reads TGTGCCAGCAGCTGGACAGGCCACGACACAGATACGCAGTATTTT. The rearrangement joins TRBV7-9 to TRBJ2-3, with 7 nucleotides matching TRBD1. The CDR3 contains 15 residues. V dropped 4 bases and J dropped 2; count of bases not matched to a gene: 6. From germline, CDR1 is SEHNR and CDR2 FQNEAQ (reference sequence).

This clonotype is medium-sized (0.01 to 0.1%). The chain is built from TRBV6-2 or TRBV6-3 and TRBJ2-7, with TRBD1 matching over 9 bases. Germline lookup yields CDR1 MNHEY and CDR2 SVGEGT. The CDR3 sequence is 17 residues long. Trimming removed 3 bases from V and 5 bases from J; junction bases left unmatched: 14. The chain's CDR3 is CASSYPLDRGRRNEQYF. The CDR3 DNA reads TGTGCCAGCAGTTATCCCTTGGACAGGGGAAGGCGGAACGAGCAGTACTTC.

In this sample, this clonotype turned up a few times. The chain is built from TRBV28 and TRBJ1-1; the D gene is possibly TRBD1 (6 bases). The germline V gene has CDR1 MDHEN and CDR2 SYDVKM. The CDR3 consists of 15 residues. V lost 4 bases and J lost 6, with 18 bases in between. DNA of the CDR3: TGTGCCAGCAGTTCCCCTTTCACAGGGCGCCCTGAAGCTTTCTTT. Translated: CASSSPFTGRPEAFF.

This clonotype occurred many times. This sequence joins TRBV11-2 and TRBJ1-4, with D perhaps matching TRBD1 (6 bases). This CDR3 comprises 15 residues. Per the germline V gene, CDR1 is SGHAT and CDR2 is FQNNGV. The V end lost 2 bases, the J end lost 3 bases, and 10 bases lay between the germline ends. The DNA of the CDR3 is TGTGCCAGCAGCTTAAGGGGGGCGTCTAATGAAAAACTGTTTTTT. As protein: CASSLRGASNEKLFF.

In this sample, this clonotype is medium-sized (0.01 to 0.1%). The chain uses TRBV9 and TRBJ2-1, with 8 bases that match TRBD1. The CDR3 runs 16 residues. The germline gives CDR1 SGDLS, CDR2 YYNGEE. V shed 2 bases, J shed 2 bases, and the junction held 6 bases outside the gene matches. The CDR3 region is CASSVRTGLAYNEQFF. CDR3 nucleotide sequence: TGTGCCAGCAGCGTCCGGACAGGGTTAGCCTACAATGAGCAGTTCTTC.

This clonotype is labeled as medium-sized. The genes are TRBV5-1 and TRBJ1-2; 9 nucleotides match TRBD1. From germline, CDR1 is SGHRS and CDR2 YFSETQ. This CDR3 contains 14 residues. The V segment lost 1 base and the J segment 8 bases; nucleotides outside the gene matches: 6. The CDR3: CASSLTGGWIGYTF. CDR3 nucleotides: TGCGCCAGCAGCTTGACAGGGGGCTGGATCGGCTACACCTTC.

This clonotype showed up just a few times. The chain is built from TRBV5-5 and TRBJ1-1; perhaps TRBD1 as D (5 bases). The CDR3 contains 13 residues. Germline V gives CDR1 SGHKS, CDR2 YYEKEE (reference sequence). Trimming cost V 2 bases and J 5 bases, with 10 bases left between them. This CDR3 reads CASSFSGGTEAFF. Here the CDR3 DNA reads TGTGCCAGCAGCTTCTCCGGGGGAACTGAAGCTTTCTTT.

This clonotype was found many times. The chain uses TRBV6-5 and TRBJ2-3; 8 bases fit TRBD2. The junction had 3 bases not matched to a gene; V was cut back by 5 bases and J by 2 bases. CDR1 and CDR2 (germline): MNHEY, SVGAGI. The CDR3 extends over 14 amino acids. In nucleotides, the CDR3 is TGTGCCAGCAGTAGCGGGGGCCTCACAGATACGCAGTATTTT. Residues: CASSSGGLTDTQYF.

This clonotype showed up many times. This chain connects TRBV27 to TRBJ1-2; possible D gene TRBD1, 5 bases. V lost 5 bases and J 7 bases, leaving 17 bases between the germline ends. The germline V gene has CDR1 MNHEY and CDR2 SMNVEV (reference sequence). The CDR3 is made up of 14 amino acids. CDR3 sequence: CASSPKMGRGGYTF. The CDR3 DNA follows: TGTGCCAGCAGTCCAAAGATGGGGCGTGGTGGCTACACCTTC.

The chain combines TRBV7-9 with TRBJ2-1; 7 bases align to TRBD2. Trimming at V came to 1 base and at J to 5 bases, leaving 5 bases not matched to a gene. The CDR3 spans 15 residues. Germline CDR1 SEHNR, CDR2 FQNEAQ (reference sequence). CDR3 sequence: CASSLGSSGNNEQFF. Here the CDR3 DNA reads TGTGCCAGCAGCTTAGGGTCTAGCGGAAACAATGAGCAGTTCTTC.

This clonotype was recorded many times. This chain connects TRBV7-9 to TRBJ1-1, with D possibly being TRBD1 (6 bases). CDR3 size: 13 residues. V was shortened by 2 bases and J by 11 bases, with 15 bases between the two germline ends. Germline V gives CDR1 SEHNR, CDR2 FQNEAQ (reference sequence). The CDR3 DNA reads TGTGCCAGCAGCTTAACTCCGGGTCAGGGGGCTTTCTTT. This codes for CASSLTPGQGAFF.

This clonotype has at least ten counts. V usage is TRBV7-9 and J usage is TRBJ2-5; D is undetermined. CDR1 is SEHNR and CDR2 is FQNEAQ in the germline V gene (reference sequence). The CDR3 sequence is 14 residues long. V was cut by 4 bases and J by 1 base, with 10 bases left in between. The CDR3 region has the DNA TGTGCCAGCAGCTCCTGGTCGGCCCAAGAGACCCAGTACTTC. Protein sequence: CASSSWSAQETQYF.

This sequence joins TRBV7-2 and TRBJ2-1; 7 bases map to TRBD1. The CDR3 totals 14 residues. Losses at the gene ends were 5 bases for V and 4 bases for J; bases not matched to a gene: 5. The germline V gene has CDR1 SGHTA and CDR2 FQGNSA. Here the CDR3 reads CASSVGTAYNEQFF. DNA for the CDR3: TGTGCCAGCAGCGTAGGGACAGCATACAATGAGCAGTTCTTC.

In this sample, this clonotype turned up many times. V usage is TRBV6-2 or TRBV6-3 and J usage is TRBJ2-1, with a tentative D call TRBD2 (5 bases). Looked up from germline, CDR1 is MNHEY and CDR2 is SVGEGT. V shed 3 bases and J shed 13 bases, with 13 bases lying between them. The CDR3 loop spans 12 amino acids. The CDR3 region has the DNA TGTGCCAGCAGTTATATGCTGGCTAGCCAGTTCTTC. Residues: CASSYMLASQFF.

This clonotype showed up many times. CDR3 protein: CSVRTGEGYKQYF. The DNA for the CDR3 is TGCAGCGTTCGGACAGGGGAGGGATACAAGCAGTACTTC. This chain uses TRBV29-1 with TRBJ2-7; TRBD1 matches at 9 bases. The CDR3 extends over 13 amino acids. The germline V gene encodes CDR1 SQVTM and CDR2 ANQGSEA. V lost 5 bases, J lost 8 bases, and 10 bases stayed unmatched.

There are many counts of this clonotype. This sequence joins TRBV2 and TRBJ1-1; maybe TRBD1 (5 bases). CDR1 SNHLY and CDR2 FYNNEI come from the germline V gene. The V end was cut by 6 bases, the J end by 4 bases, with 15 bases between. CDR3 size: 14 residues. The CDR3 nucleotides read TGTGCCAGCAGGGGGGAGGGCCGGACCACTGAAGCTTTCTTT. It codes for CASRGEGRTTEAFF. Filled out from reference TRBV2 and TRBJ1-1, the complete variable domain reads EPEVTQTPSHQVTQMGQEVILRCVPISNHLYFYWYRQILGQKVEFLVSFYNNEISEKSEIFDDQFSVERPDGSNFTLKIRSTKLEDSAMYFCASRGEGRTTEAFFGQGTRLTVV.

This clonotype appeared many times. The chain joins TRBV18 to TRBJ2-3, with 7 bases identical to TRBD1. CDR1 and CDR2 (germline): KGHSH, LQKENI. The V gene end was trimmed by 3 bases and the J gene end by 6 bases; junction bases not matched to a gene: 9. The CDR3 sequence is 15 residues long. As DNA, the CDR3 is TGTGCCAGCTCACCCCGGGACAGCCGGTGGGATACGCAGTATTTT. Residues: CASSPRDSRWDTQYF.

This clonotype was observed at least ten times. The chain has TRBV5-1 and TRBJ2-3; TRBD2 matches 7 bases. The V gene end was trimmed by 6 bases and the J gene end by 4 bases; junction bases not matched to a gene: 5. The CDR3 runs to 13 residues. Germline V gene data show CDR1 as SGHRS and CDR2 as YFSETQ. This CDR3 reads CASIPSGADTQYF. The CDR3 DNA is TGCGCCAGCATCCCAAGCGGGGCAGATACGCAGTATTTT. The entire variable domain, with the rest obtained from reference TRBV5-1 and TRBJ2-3, is as follows: KAGVTQTPRYLIKTRGQQVTLSCSPISGHRSVSWYQQTPGQGLQFLFEYFSETQRNKGNFPGRFSGRQFSNSRSEMNVSTLELGDSALYLCASIPSGADTQYFGPGTRLTVL.